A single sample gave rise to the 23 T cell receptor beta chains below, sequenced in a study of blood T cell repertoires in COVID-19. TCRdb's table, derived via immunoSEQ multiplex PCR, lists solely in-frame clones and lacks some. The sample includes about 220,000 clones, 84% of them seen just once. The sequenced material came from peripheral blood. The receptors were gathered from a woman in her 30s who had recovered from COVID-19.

CDR3 sequence reads: CAISAGGEQYF. DNA for the CDR3: TGTGCCATCAGTGCCGGTGGCGAGCAGTACTTC. The rearrangement links TRBV10-3 to TRBJ2-7; D call uncertain. Trimming took off 4 bases at V and 6 bases at J, with 7 bases between the two ends. CDR1 and CDR2 from the germline V gene are ENHRY and SYGVKD. There are 11 residues in the CDR3.

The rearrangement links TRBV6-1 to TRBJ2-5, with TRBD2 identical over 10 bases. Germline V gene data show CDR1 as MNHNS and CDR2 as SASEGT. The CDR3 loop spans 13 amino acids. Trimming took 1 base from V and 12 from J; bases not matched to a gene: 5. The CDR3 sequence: CASSEDWTSGEYF. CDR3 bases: TGTGCCAGCAGTGAAGACTGGACTAGCGGAGAGTACTTC.

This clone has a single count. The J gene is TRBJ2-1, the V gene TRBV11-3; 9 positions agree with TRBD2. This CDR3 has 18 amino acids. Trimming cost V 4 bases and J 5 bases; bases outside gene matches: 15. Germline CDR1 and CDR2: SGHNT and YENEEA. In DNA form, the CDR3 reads TGTGCCAGCAGCTCCTACCCTAGCGGGGACCACCCAGACAATGAGCAGTTCTTC. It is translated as CASSSYPSGDHPDNEQFF.

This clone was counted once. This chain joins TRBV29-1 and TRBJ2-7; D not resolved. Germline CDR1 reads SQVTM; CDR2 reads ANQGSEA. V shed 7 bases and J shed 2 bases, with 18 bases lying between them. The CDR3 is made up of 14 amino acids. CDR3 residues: CSGASGKITYEQYF. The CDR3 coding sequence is TGCAGCGGGGCATCAGGTAAAATTACCTACGAGCAGTACTTC.

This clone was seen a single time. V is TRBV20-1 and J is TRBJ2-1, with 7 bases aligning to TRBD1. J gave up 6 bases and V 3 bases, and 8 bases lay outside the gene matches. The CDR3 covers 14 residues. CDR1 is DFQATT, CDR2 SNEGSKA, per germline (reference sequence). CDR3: CSASESTGVNEQFF. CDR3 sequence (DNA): TGCAGTGCTAGTGAAAGTACAGGGGTCAATGAGCAGTTCTTC.

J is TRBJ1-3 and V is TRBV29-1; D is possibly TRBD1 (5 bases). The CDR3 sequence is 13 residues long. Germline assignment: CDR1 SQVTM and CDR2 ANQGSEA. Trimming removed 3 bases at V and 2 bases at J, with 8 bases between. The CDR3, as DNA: TGCAGCGTTGAGTCCAGGGCTGGAAACACCATATATTTT. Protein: CSVESRAGNTIYF.

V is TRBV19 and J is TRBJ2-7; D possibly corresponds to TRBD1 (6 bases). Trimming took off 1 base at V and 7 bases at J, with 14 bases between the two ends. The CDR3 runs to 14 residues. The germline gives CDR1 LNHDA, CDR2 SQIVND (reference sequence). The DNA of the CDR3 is TGTGCCAGTAGTATAGCCGGCAGGGGAAGGGAGCAGTACTTC. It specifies CASSIAGRGREQYF.

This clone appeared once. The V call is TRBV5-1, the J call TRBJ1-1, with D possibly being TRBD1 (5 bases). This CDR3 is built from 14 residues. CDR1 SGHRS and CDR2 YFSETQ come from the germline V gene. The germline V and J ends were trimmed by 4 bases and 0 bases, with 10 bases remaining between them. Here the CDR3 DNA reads TGCGCCAGCAGCGCACAGACAGTGAACACTGAAGCTTTCTTT. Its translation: CASSAQTVNTEAFF.

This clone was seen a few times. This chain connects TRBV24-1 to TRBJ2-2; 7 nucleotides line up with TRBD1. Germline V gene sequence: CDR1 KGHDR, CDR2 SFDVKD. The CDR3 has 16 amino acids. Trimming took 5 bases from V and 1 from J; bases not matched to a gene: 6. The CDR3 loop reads CATSGQGKMNTGELFF. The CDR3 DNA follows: TGTGCCACCAGTGGACAGGGAAAAATGAACACCGGGGAGCTGTTTTTT.

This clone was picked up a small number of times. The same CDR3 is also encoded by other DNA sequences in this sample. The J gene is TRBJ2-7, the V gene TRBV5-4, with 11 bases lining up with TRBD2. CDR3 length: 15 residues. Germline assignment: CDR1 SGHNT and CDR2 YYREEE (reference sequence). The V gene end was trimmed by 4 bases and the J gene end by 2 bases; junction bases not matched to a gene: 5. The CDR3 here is CASSPGTSGPYEQYF. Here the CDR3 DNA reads TGTGCCAGCAGCCCAGGGACTAGCGGACCCTACGAGCAGTACTTC.

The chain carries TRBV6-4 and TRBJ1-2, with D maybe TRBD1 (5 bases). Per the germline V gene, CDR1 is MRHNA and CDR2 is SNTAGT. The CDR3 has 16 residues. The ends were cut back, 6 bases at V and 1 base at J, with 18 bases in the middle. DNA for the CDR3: TGTGCCAGCAGGGGACTTATCCAGGGAAGTAACTATGGCTACACCTTC. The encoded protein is CASRGLIQGSNYGYTF.

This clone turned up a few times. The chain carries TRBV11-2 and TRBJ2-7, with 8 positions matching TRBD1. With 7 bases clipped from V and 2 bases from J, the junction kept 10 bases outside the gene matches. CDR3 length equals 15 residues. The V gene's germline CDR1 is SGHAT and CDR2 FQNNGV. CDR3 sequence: CASTLDRGGTYEQYF. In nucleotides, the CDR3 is TGTGCCAGCACCCTCGACAGGGGCGGAACCTACGAGCAGTACTTC.

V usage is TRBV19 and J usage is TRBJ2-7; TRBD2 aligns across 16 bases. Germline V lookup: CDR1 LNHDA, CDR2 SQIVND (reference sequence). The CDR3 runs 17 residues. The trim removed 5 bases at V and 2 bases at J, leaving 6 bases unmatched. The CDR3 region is CASSSGLAGGRTYEQYF. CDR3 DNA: TGTGCCAGTAGTTCGGGACTAGCGGGAGGGAGAACCTACGAGCAGTACTTC.

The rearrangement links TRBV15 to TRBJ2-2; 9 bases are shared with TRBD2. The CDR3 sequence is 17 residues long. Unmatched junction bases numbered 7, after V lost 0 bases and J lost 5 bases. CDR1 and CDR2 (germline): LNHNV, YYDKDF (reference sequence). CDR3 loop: CATSREPGLAGTGELFF. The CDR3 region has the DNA TGTGCCACCAGCAGAGAACCGGGACTAGCAGGAACCGGGGAGCTGTTTTTT.

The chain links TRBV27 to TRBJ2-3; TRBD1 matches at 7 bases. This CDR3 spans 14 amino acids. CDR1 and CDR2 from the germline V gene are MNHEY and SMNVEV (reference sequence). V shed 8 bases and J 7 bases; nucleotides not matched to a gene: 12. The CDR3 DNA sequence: TGTGCCAGCTCGACAGGGCCATTTCTGTATACGCAGTATTTT. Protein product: CASSTGPFLYTQYF.

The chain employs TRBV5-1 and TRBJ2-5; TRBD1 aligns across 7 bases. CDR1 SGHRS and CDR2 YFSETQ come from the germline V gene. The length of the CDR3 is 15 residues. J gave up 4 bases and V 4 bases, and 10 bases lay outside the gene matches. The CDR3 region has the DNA TGCGCCAGCAGCGTAACAGGGGAGCCAGGAGAGACCCAGTACTTC. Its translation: CASSVTGEPGETQYF.

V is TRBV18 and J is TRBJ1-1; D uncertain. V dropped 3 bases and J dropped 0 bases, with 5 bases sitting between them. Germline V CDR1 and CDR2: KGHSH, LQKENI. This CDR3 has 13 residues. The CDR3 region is CASSPPMNTEAFF. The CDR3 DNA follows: TGTGCCAGCTCACCCCCCATGAACACTGAAGCTTTCTTT.

CDR3 DNA: TGTGCCAGCAGCGTGGGAATTCTAGCGGGAGACCTTAGCACAGATACGCAGTATTTT. It specifies CASSVGILAGDLSTDTQYF. The V gene is TRBV7-2, the J gene TRBJ2-3; 10 positions agree with TRBD2. This CDR3 is built from 19 residues. Germline CDR1 SGHTA, CDR2 FQGNSA. With V trimmed by 5 bases and J by 0 bases, 14 bases remained unmatched.

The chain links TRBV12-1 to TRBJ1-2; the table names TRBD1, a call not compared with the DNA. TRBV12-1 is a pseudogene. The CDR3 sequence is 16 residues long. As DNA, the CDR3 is TGTGCCAGCAGCTTTGTAGTAGACCCAGGTAACTATGGCTACACCTTC. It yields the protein CASSFVVDPGNYGYTF.

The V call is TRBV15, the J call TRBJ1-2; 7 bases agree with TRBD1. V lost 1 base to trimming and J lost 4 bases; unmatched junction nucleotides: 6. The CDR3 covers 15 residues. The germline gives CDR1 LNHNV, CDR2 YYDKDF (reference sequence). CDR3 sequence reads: CATSRVTGSGYGYTF. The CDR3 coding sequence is TGTGCCACCAGCAGAGTGACAGGGAGCGGCTATGGCTACACCTTC.

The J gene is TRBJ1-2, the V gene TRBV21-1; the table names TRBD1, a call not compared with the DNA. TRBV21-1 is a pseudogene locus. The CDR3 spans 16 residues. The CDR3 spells CASSKMTGDYNYGYTF. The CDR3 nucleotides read TGTGCCAGCAGCAAGATGACAGGAGACTATAACTATGGCTACACCTTC.

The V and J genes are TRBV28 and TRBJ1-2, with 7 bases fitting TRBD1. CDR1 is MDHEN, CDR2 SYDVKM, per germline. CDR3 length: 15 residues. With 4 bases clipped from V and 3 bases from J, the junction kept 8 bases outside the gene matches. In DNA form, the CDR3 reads TGTGCCAGCAGTTCAGGAGGGGGGACAGACTATGGCTACACCTTC. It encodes CASSSGGGTDYGYTF.

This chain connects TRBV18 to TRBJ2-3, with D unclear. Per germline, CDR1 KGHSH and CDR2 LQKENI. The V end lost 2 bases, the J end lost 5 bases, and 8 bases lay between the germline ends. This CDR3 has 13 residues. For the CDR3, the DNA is TGTGCCAGCTCACCAGGCAGAAGAGATACGCAGTATTTT. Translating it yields CASSPGRRDTQYF.